This T cell receptor beta chain was sequenced during a study of T cells in Graves' hyperthyroidism and ophthalmopathy. Study-wide context: At initial diagnosis, before any treatment had begun, peripheral blood was obtained. Study-level findings and limits: Most clonotypes expanded in the thyroid (above 0.001) were also present in blood.

Amplification of TCR beta CDR3 regions used RNA as the template. The TCR CDR3 first-round RT-PCR relied on the HTBI primer set. Via MiXCR, TCRdb re-called the multiplex PCR reads, giving one row per CDR3 protein. The table records about 200,000 distinct CDR3 sequences, 17% of them present only once. The authors deemed Graves' hyperthyroidism stable absent ophthalmopathy progression within 18 months. The study based diagnoses on clinical symptoms, serum thyroxine and TRAb, thyroid ultrasound and orbital computed tomography. The germline V and J ends were trimmed by 3 bases and 2 bases, with 14 bases remaining between them. CDR3 length: 15 amino acids. The germline CDR1 and CDR2 sequences are SGHRS and YFSETQ. This clonotype was seen a few times. Its antigen is undetermined.

This sequence was found in a man aged 45-65 years with Graves' hyperthyroidism. Sequenced material: blood. This chain joins TRBV5-1 and TRBJ1-1; a possible D gene is TRBD1 (6 bases). CDR3 nucleotide sequence: TGCGCCAGCAGCTCCCAGGGGAGGCGAAACACTGAAGCTTTCTTT. Translated, it gives CASSSQGRRNTEAFF.